One sample yielded the 13 T cell receptor beta chains listed below, sequenced in a study of T cells expressing NK-cell markers. TCRdb re-called the 5' RACE reads; every CDR3 protein appears as one record, without DNA. The table gives 200,000 to 300,000 distinct CDR3 sequences; the top ten clones make up around 3.9% of it. Sequencing was performed on blood T cells: a sorted CD56 or NKG2C T cell subset, CD4+ or CD8+ T cells, or bulk PBMC T cells (not recorded which). The receptors derive from a woman aged 18-70 years in good health.

The rearrangement links TRBV5-6 to TRBJ2-1; TCRdb picks TRBD2, but there is no DNA to check that call. The CDR3 contains 16 residues. The V gene's germline CDR1 is SGHDT and CDR2 YYEEEE. The CDR3 region is CASSSYSGGFYNEQFF. Combining the CDR3 with reference TRBV5-6 and TRBJ2-1 gives the whole variable domain DAGVTQSPTHLIKTRGQQVTLRCSPKSGHDTVSWYQQALGQGPQFIFQYYEEEERQRGNFPDRFSGHQFPNYSSELNVNALLLGDSALYLCASSSYSGGFYNEQFFGPGTRLTVL.

The V gene is TRBV12-3 or TRBV12-4, the J gene TRBJ2-1; the TCRdb call, TRBD2, lacks DNA for checking. The CDR3 has 18 amino acids. The CDR3 region is CASSPLGTSVGMRGEQFF.

V gene TRBV20-1 combines with J gene TRBJ2-5. This CDR3 region has 14 residues. The germline CDR1 and CDR2 sequences are DFQATT and SNEGSKA (reference sequence). The CDR3 spells CSARPPRDHETQYF.

CDR3 residues: CASSPGLAGGYNEQFF. This chain connects TRBV12-3 or TRBV12-4 to TRBJ2-1; no DNA is available, so the TRBD2 call from TCRdb remains unchecked. This CDR3 region has 16 residues.

The rearrangement uses TRBV7-9 and TRBJ2-1. Germline lookup yields CDR1 SEHNR and CDR2 FQNEAQ (reference sequence). This CDR3 spans 15 amino acids. The CDR3 is CASSPQGRGYNEQFF.

V gene TRBV6-5 combines with J gene TRBJ2-6; TCRdb outputs TRBD1, but without DNA this stays unchecked. The CDR3 spans 17 residues. From germline, CDR1 is MNHEY and CDR2 SVGAGI. This CDR3 is CASSSGQGVSGANVLTF.

The rearrangement joins TRBV5-4 to TRBJ1-6; the D call from TCRdb, TRBD1, cannot be confirmed without DNA. Germline CDR1 SGHNT, CDR2 YYREEE (reference sequence). The CDR3 sequence is 15 residues long. The CDR3 is CASSLAGTGDSPLHF.

This sequence joins TRBV11-2 and TRBJ1-3. CDR3 length equals 15 residues. Germline values: CDR1 SGHAT, CDR2 FQNNGV. CDR3 region: CASSSSRGAGNTIYF. The full variable domain, in which reference TRBV11-2 and TRBJ1-3 provide the parts outside the CDR3, is EAGVAQSPRYKIIEKRQSVAFWCNPISGHATLYWYQQILGQGPKLLIQFQNNGVVDDSQLPKDRFSAERLKGVDSTLKIQPAKLEDSAVYLCASSSSRGAGNTIYFGEGSWLTVV.

The chain uses TRBV2 and TRBJ2-1. Germline V gene lookup returns CDR1 SNHLY and CDR2 FYNNEI. The CDR3 runs to 12 residues. CDR3 amino acids: CASSSQSNEQFF.

The CDR3: CASSSGTGKGETQYF. This chain connects TRBV4-2 to TRBJ2-5; TCRdb designates TRBD1, a call that cannot be tested without DNA. There are 15 residues in the CDR3. The V gene's germline CDR1 is LGHNA and CDR2 YNFKEQ.

CDR3 residues: CASSVSYEQYF. This chain connects TRBV6-6 to TRBJ2-7. CDR3 length equals 11 residues. Germline V gene data show CDR1 as MNHNY and CDR2 as SVGAGI (reference sequence).

The genes are TRBV11-2 and TRBJ1-6; TCRdb gives TRBD1 as the D gene, but with no DNA this cannot be confirmed. Looked up from germline, CDR1 is SGHAT and CDR2 is FQNNGV. The length of the CDR3 is 16 residues. CDR3 sequence reads: CASSLDVGQGNSPLHF.

This CDR3 is CSAPPPRQGIRTEAFF. V usage is TRBV20-1 and J usage is TRBJ1-1; the D call from TCRdb, TRBD1, cannot be confirmed without DNA. CDR1 is DFQATT and CDR2 is SNEGSKA in the germline V gene (reference sequence). The CDR3 contains 16 residues.